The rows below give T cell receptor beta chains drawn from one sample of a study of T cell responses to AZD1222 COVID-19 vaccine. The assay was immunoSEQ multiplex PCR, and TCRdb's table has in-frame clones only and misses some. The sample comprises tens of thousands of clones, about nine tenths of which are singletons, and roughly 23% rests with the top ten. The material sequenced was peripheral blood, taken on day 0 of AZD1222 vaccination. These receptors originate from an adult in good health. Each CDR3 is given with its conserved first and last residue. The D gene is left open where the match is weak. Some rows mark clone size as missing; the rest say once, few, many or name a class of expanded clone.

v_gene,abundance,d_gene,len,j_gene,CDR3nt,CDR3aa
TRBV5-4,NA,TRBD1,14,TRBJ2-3,TGTGCCAGCAGCGGACAGGGTTCGTCAGATACGCAGTATTTT,CASSGQGSSDTQYF
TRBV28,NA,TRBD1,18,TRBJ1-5,TGTGCCAGCAGTTCACCCCTAGACAGGGATAGTGGCAATCAGCCCCAGCATTTT,CASSSPLDRDSGNQPQHF
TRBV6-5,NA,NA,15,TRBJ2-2,TGTGCCAGCAGTACAAAGGGCCCGGGCACCGGGGAGCTGTTTTTT,CASSTKGPGTGELFF
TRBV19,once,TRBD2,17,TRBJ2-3,TGTGCCATTCAAAGGGGGACTAGCGGGAGATTTGCAGATACGCAGTATTTT,CAIQRGTSGRFADTQYF
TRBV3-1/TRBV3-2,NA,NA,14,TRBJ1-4,TGTGCCAGCAGCGCATTGGGGTCTAATGAAAAACTGTTTTTT,CASSALGSNEKLFF
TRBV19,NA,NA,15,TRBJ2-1,TGTGCCAGTAGTGCTCAGGGAATGGGTGGAAATGAGCAGTTCTTC,CASSAQGMGGNEQFF
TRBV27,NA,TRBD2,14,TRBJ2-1,TGTGCCAGCAGTTTACGACTAGCGAGCAATGAGCAGTTCTTC,CASSLRLASNEQFF
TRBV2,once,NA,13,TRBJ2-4,TGTGCCAGCAGCCAGGGAGGCTTGAACATTCAGTACTTC,CASSQGGLNIQYF
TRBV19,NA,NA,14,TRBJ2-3,TGTGCCAGTAGCCCTGGGGCAGGCCTACCGGCGCAGTATTTT,CASSPGAGLPAQYF
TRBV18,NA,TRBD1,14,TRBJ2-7,TGTGCCAGCTCACCGAGGGACAGCTCCTACGAGCAGTACTTC,CASSPRDSSYEQYF
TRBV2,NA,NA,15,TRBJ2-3,TGTGCCAGCAGTGAAGTCTATACTAGCACAGATACGCAGTATTTT,CASSEVYTSTDTQYF
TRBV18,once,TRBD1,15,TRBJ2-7,TGTGCCAGCTCACCACGTGGGACAGGATTACGGTCACAGTACTTC,CASSPRGTGLRSQYF
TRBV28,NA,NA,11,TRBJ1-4,TGTGCCAGCAGTTTCCGGGGAGGATATAGTTTT,CASSFRGGYSF
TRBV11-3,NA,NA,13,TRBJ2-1,TGTGCCAGCAGCTCTGAGGGGGGGAATGAGCAGTTCTTC,CASSSEGGNEQFF